This is a list of T cell receptor beta chains from one sample in a study of control samples from healthy donors and cancer patients. The method was immunoSEQ multiplex PCR; TCRdb's version includes in-frame clones alone and lacks a portion of them. The profile covers around 140,000 clones, with approximately 89% appearing a single time and 6.5% to 9.5% taken by the ten largest. Sequencing was carried out using PBMCs. Receptors were obtained from a man aged 50 to 59 with head and neck cancer. The CDR3 runs from the conserved cysteine through the conserved F or W. Each record gives: J gene, V gene, clone size, D gene, CDR3 DNA, CDR3 protein. The D gene is left open where the match is weak. Only part of the rows carry a size: once, few, many, or a class if the clone is expanded.

J gene: TRBJ2-6
V gene: TRBV5-1
clone size: -
D gene: TRBD2
CDR3 DNA: TGCGCCAGCAGCAGCGGGACTCACAGCTCTGGGGCCAACGTCCTGACTTTC
CDR3 protein: CASSSGTHSSGANVLTF

J gene: TRBJ2-1
V gene: TRBV18
clone size: -
D gene: TRBD1
CDR3 DNA: TGTGCCAGCTCACCACCGAGGACAGGGTACAATGAGCAGTTCTTC
CDR3 protein: CASSPPRTGYNEQFF

J gene: TRBJ2-5
V gene: TRBV6-6
clone size: -
D gene: TRBD1
CDR3 DNA: TGTGCCAGCACCCAACCCGGACAGGGGGCGGAGACCCAGTACTTC
CDR3 protein: CASTQPGQGAETQYF

J gene: TRBJ1-4
V gene: TRBV18
clone size: -
D gene: -
CDR3 DNA: TGTGCCAGCTCACTAGGGGAGCGGGGTGATGAAAAACTGTTTTTT
CDR3 protein: CASSLGERGDEKLFF

J gene: TRBJ2-7
V gene: TRBV10-1
clone size: -
D gene: TRBD1
CDR3 DNA: TGCGCCAGCAGTGAGGGACAGGAACCGGGAGAGCAGTACTTC
CDR3 protein: CASSEGQEPGEQYF

J gene: TRBJ2-3
V gene: TRBV9
clone size: -
D gene: TRBD2
CDR3 DNA: TGTGCCAGCAGCGTAGTGGCGGGGGGAAGCACAGATACGCAGTATTTT
CDR3 protein: CASSVVAGGSTDTQYF

J gene: TRBJ1-1
V gene: TRBV6-5
clone size: -
D gene: -
CDR3 DNA: TGTGCCAGCAGTTACTACCCCTCTAACACTGAAGCTTTCTTT
CDR3 protein: CASSYYPSNTEAFF

J gene: TRBJ2-1
V gene: TRBV6-2/TRBV6-3
clone size: -
D gene: TRBD2
CDR3 DNA: TGTGCCAGCAGTTACCGGTCGGGCGGGGGGGCAAATGAGCAGTTCTTC
CDR3 protein: CASSYRSGGGANEQFF

J gene: TRBJ2-5
V gene: TRBV6-6
clone size: -
D gene: -
CDR3 DNA: TGTGCCAGCAGTTACAGGGAGACCCAGTACTTC
CDR3 protein: CASSYRETQYF

J gene: TRBJ2-5
V gene: TRBV2
clone size: -
D gene: TRBD2
CDR3 DNA: TGTGCCAGCAGTGGCGGGAGAGCTATGGTTTTTAGCCAAGAGACCCAGTACTTC
CDR3 protein: CASSGGRAMVFSQETQYF

J gene: TRBJ1-4
V gene: TRBV4-1
clone size: -
D gene: -
CDR3 DNA: TGCGCCAGCAGCCAAGCCGGAGTGTCTAATGAAAAACTGTTTTTT
CDR3 protein: CASSQAGVSNEKLFF

J gene: TRBJ1-3
V gene: TRBV6-6
clone size: once
D gene: TRBD1
CDR3 DNA: TGTGCCAGCAGTTACGAGGCCAGGGGGGCCCGAAACACCATATATTTT
CDR3 protein: CASSYEARGARNTIYF